This T cell receptor beta chain originates from a study of blood T cell repertoires in COVID-19. About the study: Samples of COVID-19 (acute and convalescent) were obtained from the United States, Italy and Spain.

Sequencing was performed with immunoSEQ multiplex PCR; in TCRdb, only in-frame clones are kept and a portion is missing. The sample lists about 62,000 clones; 86% were seen once. CDR3 length: 17 residues. V gave up 0 bases and J gave up 3 bases, with 17 bases separating them. CDR1 and CDR2 from the germline V gene are LGHNT and FRNRAP. The sample consisted of peripheral blood. The source of this sequence is a woman older than 75 with acute or convalescent COVID-19. This chain uses TRBV12-5 with TRBJ1-2; tentative D call: TRBD1 (5 bases). CDR3 coding DNA: TGTGCTAGTGGTTTGGTACTATCCGGACAAGGGGACTATGGCTACACCTTC. This gives the protein CASGLVLSGQGDYGYTF.